This T cell receptor (beta chain) is from a study of cytomegalovirus exposure and HLA in healthy donors. The CDR3 is made up of 13 amino acids. CDR1 MNHNY and CDR2 SVGAGI come from the germline V gene (reference sequence). V was clipped by 7 bases and J by 2 bases, with 9 bases between them. The PCR employed 60 Vbeta primers together with 13 Jbeta primers. Sequencing was performed with immunoSEQ multiplex PCR; in TCRdb, only in-frame clones are kept and a portion is missing. This repertoire shows 270,000 or so clones, around nine tenths found once; its top ten account for less than 2%. This TCR derives from a girl aged 2 to 10 in good health and CMV-seronegative. Sequencing used PBMCs. The V gene is TRBV6-6, the J gene TRBJ1-3; D unclear. This CDR3 is CASMREAGNTIYF. CDR3 nucleotides: TGTGCCAGCATGCGGGAAGCTGGAAACACCATATATTTT.